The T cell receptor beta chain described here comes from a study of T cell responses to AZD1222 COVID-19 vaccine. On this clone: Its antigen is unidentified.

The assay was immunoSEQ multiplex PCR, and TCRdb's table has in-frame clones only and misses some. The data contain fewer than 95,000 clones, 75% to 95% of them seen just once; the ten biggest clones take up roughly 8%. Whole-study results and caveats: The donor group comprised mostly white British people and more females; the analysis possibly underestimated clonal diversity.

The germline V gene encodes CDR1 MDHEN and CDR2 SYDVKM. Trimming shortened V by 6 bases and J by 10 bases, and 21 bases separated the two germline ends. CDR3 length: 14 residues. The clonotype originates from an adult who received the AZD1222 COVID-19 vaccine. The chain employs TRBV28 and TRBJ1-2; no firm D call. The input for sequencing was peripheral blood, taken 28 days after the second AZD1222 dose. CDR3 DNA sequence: TGTGCCAGCAGGAGACAAACGCCATATAATCACTACACCTTC. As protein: CASRRQTPYNHYTF.